This TCR beta chain was identified during a study of vaccination effects on CD4 cells after COVID-19. The wider study: Relative to the second dose, post-vaccine samples were obtained a median of 72 days later. Findings and limits, study-wide: Convalescent patients were few in the study, and early post-infection timepoints were absent. Mainly new clones induced by vaccination were found among post-vaccine spike-reactive clones in convalescents.

Germline V gene data show CDR1 as SGHTA and CDR2 as FQGNSA. This CDR3 is 15 amino acids long. V was pared by 5 bases and J by 2 bases, with 13 bases between. Points on this clone: Its antigen is still unknown.

Before any sequencing was done, the ViraFEST assay used viral peptide pools to expand antigen-specific CD4+ T cells. With more than 9 days of culture completed, CD4+ T cells were isolated. Documented for the person is a PCR-confirmed SARS-CoV-2 infection occurring between March and December 2020. Either the mRNA-1273 or the BNT162b2 vaccine was given to participants as two doses. IL-2 medium was substituted for half the medium on days 3 and 7. TCRdb keeps only in-frame clones here, not all; method: immunoSEQ multiplex PCR. The sample yields around 15,000 clones, roughly three quarters seen once. The V gene is TRBV7-2, the J gene TRBJ2-1; perhaps TRBD1 as D (6 bases). The source material was CD4+ T cells from PBMCs cultured with HCoV-NL63 spike peptides, sampled after COVID-19 vaccination. This sequence originates from a human donor who had a prior SARS-CoV-2 infection. CDR3 region: CASSPDRQTYNEQFF. The CDR3 DNA sequence: TGTGCCAGCAGCCCCGACAGGCAAACCTACAATGAGCAGTTCTTC.